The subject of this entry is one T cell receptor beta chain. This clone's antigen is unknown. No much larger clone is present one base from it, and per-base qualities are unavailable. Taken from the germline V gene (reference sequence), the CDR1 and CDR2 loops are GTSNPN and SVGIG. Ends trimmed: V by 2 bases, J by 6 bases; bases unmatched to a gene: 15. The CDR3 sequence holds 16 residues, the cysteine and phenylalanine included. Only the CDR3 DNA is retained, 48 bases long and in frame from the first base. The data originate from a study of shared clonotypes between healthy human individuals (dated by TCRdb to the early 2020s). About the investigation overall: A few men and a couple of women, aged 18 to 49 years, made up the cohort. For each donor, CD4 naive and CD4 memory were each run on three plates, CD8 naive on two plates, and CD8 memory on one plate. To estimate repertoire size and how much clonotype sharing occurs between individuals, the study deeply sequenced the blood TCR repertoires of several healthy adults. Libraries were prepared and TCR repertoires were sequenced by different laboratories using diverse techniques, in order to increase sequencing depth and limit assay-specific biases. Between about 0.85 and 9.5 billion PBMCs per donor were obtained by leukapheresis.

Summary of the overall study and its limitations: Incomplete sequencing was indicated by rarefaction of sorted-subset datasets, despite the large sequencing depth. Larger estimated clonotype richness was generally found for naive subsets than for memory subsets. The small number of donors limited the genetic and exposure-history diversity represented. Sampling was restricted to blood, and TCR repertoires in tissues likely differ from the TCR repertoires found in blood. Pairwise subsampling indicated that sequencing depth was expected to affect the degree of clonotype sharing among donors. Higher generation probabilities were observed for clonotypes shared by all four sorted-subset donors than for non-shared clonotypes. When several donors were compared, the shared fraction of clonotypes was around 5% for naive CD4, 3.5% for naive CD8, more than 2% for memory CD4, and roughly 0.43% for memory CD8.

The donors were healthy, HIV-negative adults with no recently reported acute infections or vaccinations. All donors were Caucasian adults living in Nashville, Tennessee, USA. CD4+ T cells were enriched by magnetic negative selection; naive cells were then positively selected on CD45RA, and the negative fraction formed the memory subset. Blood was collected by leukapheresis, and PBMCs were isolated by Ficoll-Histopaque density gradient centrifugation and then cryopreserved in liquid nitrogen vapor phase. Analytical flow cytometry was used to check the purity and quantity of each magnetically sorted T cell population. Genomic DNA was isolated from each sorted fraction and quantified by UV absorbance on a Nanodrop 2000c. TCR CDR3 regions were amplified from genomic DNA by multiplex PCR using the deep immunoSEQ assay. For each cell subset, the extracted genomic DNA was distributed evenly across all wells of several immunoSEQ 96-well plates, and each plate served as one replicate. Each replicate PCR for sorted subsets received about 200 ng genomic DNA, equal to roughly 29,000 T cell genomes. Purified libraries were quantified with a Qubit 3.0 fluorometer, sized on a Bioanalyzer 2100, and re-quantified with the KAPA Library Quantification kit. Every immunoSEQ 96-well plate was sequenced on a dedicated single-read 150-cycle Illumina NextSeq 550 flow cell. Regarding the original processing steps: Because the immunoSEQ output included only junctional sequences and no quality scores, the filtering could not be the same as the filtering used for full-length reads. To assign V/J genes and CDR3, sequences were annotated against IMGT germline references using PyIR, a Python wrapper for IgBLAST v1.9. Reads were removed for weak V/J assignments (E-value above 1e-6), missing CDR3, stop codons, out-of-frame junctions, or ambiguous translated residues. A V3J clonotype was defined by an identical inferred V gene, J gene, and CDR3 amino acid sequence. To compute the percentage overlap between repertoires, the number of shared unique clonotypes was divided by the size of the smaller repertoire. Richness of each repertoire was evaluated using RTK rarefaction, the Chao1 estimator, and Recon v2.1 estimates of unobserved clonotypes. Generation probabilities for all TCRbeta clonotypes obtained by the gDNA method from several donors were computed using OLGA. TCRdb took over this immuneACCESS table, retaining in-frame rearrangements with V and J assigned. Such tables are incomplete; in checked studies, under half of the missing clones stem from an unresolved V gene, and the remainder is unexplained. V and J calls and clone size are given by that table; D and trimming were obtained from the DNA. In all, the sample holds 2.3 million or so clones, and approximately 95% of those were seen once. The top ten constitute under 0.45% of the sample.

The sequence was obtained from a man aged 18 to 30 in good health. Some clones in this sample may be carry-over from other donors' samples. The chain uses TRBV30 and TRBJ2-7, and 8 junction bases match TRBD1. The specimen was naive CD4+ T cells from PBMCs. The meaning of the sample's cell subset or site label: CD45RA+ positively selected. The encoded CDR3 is CAWSQRLGQGGGEQYF. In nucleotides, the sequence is TGTGCCTGGAGTCAGAGGTTAGGACAGGGAGGAGGCGAGCAGTACTTC.